This T cell receptor (beta chain) comes out of a study of OX40 agonist ivuxolimab in advanced cancers. Overall study context: An agonistic anti-OX40 (CD134) antibody, ivuxolimab, was used to treat the patients. Three patients, one with hepatocellular carcinoma and two with cutaneous melanoma, achieved partial responses. Dose-escalation cases comprised hepatocellular carcinoma, melanoma, renal cell or head and neck cancer. The study, taken as a whole, reports: CD4+ T cells averaged fewer expanded clones than CD8+ T cells.

The table came from immunoSEQ multiplex PCR; TCRdb's copy has only in-frame clones and leaves some out. The sample holds 75,000 to 90,000 clones, 89% seen once. There are 12 residues in the CDR3. Germline assignment: CDR1 SGHDT and CDR2 YYEEEE. Trimming took 2 bases from V and 14 from J; bases not matched to a gene: 3. Regarding this clone: The antigen is undetermined.

This specimen consisted of CD4+ or CD8+ T cells sorted from blood, obtained in a trial of the OX40 agonist ivuxolimab. The receptor was derived from an adult with an advanced solid tumor such as melanoma, head and neck, liver or kidney cancer. The gene calls are TRBV5-6 and TRBJ2-1; 11 nucleotides match TRBD2. CDR3 protein: CASSFLTSGKFF. CDR3 coding DNA: TGTGCCAGCAGCTTTCTGACTAGCGGGAAGTTCTTC.